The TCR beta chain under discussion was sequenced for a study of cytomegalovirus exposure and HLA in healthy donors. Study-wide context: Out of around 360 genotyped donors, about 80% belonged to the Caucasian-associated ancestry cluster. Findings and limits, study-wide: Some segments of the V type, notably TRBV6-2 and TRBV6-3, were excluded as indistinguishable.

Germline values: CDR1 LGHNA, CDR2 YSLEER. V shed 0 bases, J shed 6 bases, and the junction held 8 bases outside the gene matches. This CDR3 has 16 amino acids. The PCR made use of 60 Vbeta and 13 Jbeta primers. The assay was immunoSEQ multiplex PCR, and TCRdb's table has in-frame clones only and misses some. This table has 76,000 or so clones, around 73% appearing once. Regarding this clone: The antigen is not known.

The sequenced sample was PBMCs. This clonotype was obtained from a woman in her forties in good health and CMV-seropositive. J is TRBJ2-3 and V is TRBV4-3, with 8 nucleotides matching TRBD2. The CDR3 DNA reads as TGCGCCAGCAGCCAAGAGCCCGGGGGGGACACGGATACGCAGTATTTT. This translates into CASSQEPGGDTDTQYF.